One sample yielded the 27 T cell receptor beta chains listed below, sequenced in a study of T cells in Graves' hyperthyroidism and ophthalmopathy. Amplification of TCR beta CDR3 regions was performed using RNA transcripts as template. The HTBI set primed first-round TCR CDR3 RT-PCR. Via MiXCR, TCRdb re-called the multiplex PCR reads, giving one row per CDR3 protein. Seen here are roughly 740,000 distinct CDR3 sequences, approximately 16% observed once, and the top ten hold 8.4%. Sequencing input: blood. The origin of the receptors is a man between 18 and 35 years old with Graves' hyperthyroidism.

This clonotype was seen ten or more times. The CDR3 here is CASSLAAGAYNEQFF. DNA of the CDR3: TGTGCCAGCAGCCTGGCAGCGGGGGCGTACAATGAGCAGTTCTTC. This chain connects TRBV7-2 to TRBJ2-1, with 8 bases matching TRBD2. The J segment lost 4 bases and the V segment lost 5 bases, leaving 7 bases of the junction unmatched. The CDR3 is made up of 15 amino acids. Germline V gene data show CDR1 as SGHTA and CDR2 as FQGNSA.

DNA of the CDR3: TGTGCCAGCAGAGGAAGACTAGCGGGAGGCTACAATGAGCAGTTCTTC. It specifies CASRGRLAGGYNEQFF. The chain has TRBV6-1 and TRBJ2-1; 13 bases line up with TRBD2. The CDR3 runs 16 residues. Losses at the gene ends were 6 bases for V and 3 bases for J; bases not matched to a gene: 5. Germline-derived CDR1 and CDR2 are MNHNS and SASEGT.

This clonotype was seen many times. The chain employs TRBV28 and TRBJ2-5; no clear D gene. The germline gives CDR1 MDHEN, CDR2 SYDVKM. V was trimmed by 7 bases and J by 7 bases, leaving 22 bases between them. The CDR3 has 15 residues. In DNA form, the CDR3 reads TGTGCCAGCACCGCTTCATTAGGGCCCCCCGGGACCCAGTACTTC. Its protein product is CASTASLGPPGTQYF.

This clonotype was seen ten or more times. This sequence joins TRBV6-2 or TRBV6-3 and TRBJ2-7; TRBD2 is a possible D gene (5 bases). The CDR3 spans 14 residues. V lost 5 bases and J lost 7, with 18 bases in between. Germline CDR1 is MNHEY and CDR2 is SVGEGT. In nucleotides, the CDR3 is TGTGCCAGCAGTGGTGTGAAGGCGGGCCGGGAGCAGTACTTC. This codes for CASSGVKAGREQYF.

The gene calls are TRBV6-1 and TRBJ2-7; 7 bases match TRBD2. Trimming at V came to 10 bases and at J to 6 bases, leaving 15 bases not matched to a gene. Germline loops: CDR1 MNHNS, CDR2 SASEGT. This CDR3 region has 14 residues. In DNA, the CDR3 is TGTGCCACCCTGCCGGGAGGACGGCTGGGCGAGCAGTACTTC. Its translation: CATLPGGRLGEQYF.

The chain carries TRBV7-9 and TRBJ2-2, with D unresolved. CDR3 length equals 15 residues. In germline, CDR1 is SEHNR, CDR2 FQNEAQ (reference sequence). Trimming removed 2 bases from V and 1 base from J, with 8 bases in between. The CDR3 bases are TGTGCCAGCAGCTTAAATTCCAAGAACACCGGGGAGCTGTTTTTT. Translated: CASSLNSKNTGELFF.

This clonotype was seen repeatedly, ten times or more. The chain joins TRBV3-1 to TRBJ2-2; 9 bases map to TRBD2. After removal of 1 base from V and 4 bases from J, the junction contained 1 base not matched to a gene. Germline-derived CDR1 and CDR2 are LGHDT and YNNKEL (reference sequence). This CDR3 has 15 amino acids. The CDR3 here is CASSQVLAGTGELFF. DNA of the CDR3: TGTGCCAGCAGCCAAGTACTAGCGGGCACCGGGGAGCTGTTTTTT.

This rearrangement joins TRBV6-1 to TRBJ1-5, with 12 positions matching TRBD1. The V segment lost 6 bases and the J segment 1 base; nucleotides outside the gene matches: 13. In germline, CDR1 is MNHNS, CDR2 SASEGT. This CDR3 has 19 amino acids. As DNA, the CDR3 is TGTGCCAGCAGGCGTACCGGGGGACAGGGGGCGACCAGCAATCAGCCCCAGCATTTT. Its protein product is CASRRTGGQGATSNQPQHF.

This clonotype was counted a few times. The chain is built from TRBV29-1 and TRBJ2-1, with 8 bases that match TRBD1. The CDR3 runs 13 residues. J was trimmed by 3 bases and V by 4 bases; bases with no gene match: 2. The V gene's germline CDR1 is SQVTM and CDR2 ANQGSEA. The CDR3 DNA follows: TGCAGCGTTGTGACAGGGGACTACAATGAGCAGTTCTTC. It yields the protein CSVVTGDYNEQFF.

There are a few counts of this clonotype. The chain links TRBV28 to TRBJ1-1, with unresolved D. The CDR3 covers 11 residues. Germline V CDR1 and CDR2: MDHEN, SYDVKM. Trimming left V 4 bases short and J 11 bases short, with 11 bases between. CDR3 coding DNA: TGTGCCAGCAGTTCGGCCTCCGGCGCTTTCTTT. Protein product: CASSSASGAFF.

This clonotype was found a few times. J is TRBJ2-1 and V is TRBV7-8, with D unresolved. The germline V gene has CDR1 SGHVS and CDR2 FQNEAQ. V lost 1 base to trimming and J lost 8 bases, with 12 bases between them. This CDR3 contains 14 residues. The CDR3 DNA is TGTGCCAGCAGCTTAGAAGGTCAACTATATGAGCAGTTCTTC. Residues: CASSLEGQLYEQFF.

This clonotype was counted a few times. The chain recombines TRBV24-1 with TRBJ2-2, with TRBD2 matching over 8 bases. Germline trimming cut 2 bases from V and 4 bases from J; bases unmatched to any gene: 2. Germline assignment: CDR1 KGHDR and CDR2 SFDVKD. This CDR3 contains 15 residues. The CDR3 sequence is CATSDSGRATGELFF. Here the CDR3 DNA reads TGTGCCACCAGTGATTCCGGGAGGGCCACCGGGGAGCTGTTTTTT.

The chain uses TRBV5-1 and TRBJ2-2, with 8 bases that match TRBD1. Trimming cost V 7 bases and J 2 bases; bases outside gene matches: 1. CDR3 length: 13 residues. Germline values: CDR1 SGHRS, CDR2 YFSETQ. The CDR3 loop reads CASGQGNTGELFF. In DNA form, the CDR3 reads TGCGCCAGCGGACAGGGAAACACCGGGGAGCTGTTTTTT.

The rearrangement links TRBV7-3 to TRBJ2-6; no firm D call. The CDR3 length is 13 residues. Trimming took off 2 bases at V and 4 bases at J, with 3 bases between the two ends. The germline CDR1 and CDR2 sequences are SGHTA and FQGTGA. In DNA form, the CDR3 reads TGTGCCAGCAGCTTAGAGGGGGCCAACGTCCTGACTTTC. It encodes CASSLEGANVLTF.

This clonotype was observed a handful of times. This chain joins TRBV24-1 and TRBJ2-3; the D gene could be TRBD1 or TRBD2 (6 bases each). V lost 4 bases and J 5 bases, leaving 15 bases between the germline ends. Germline V CDR1 and CDR2: KGHDR, SFDVKD. CDR3 length: 15 amino acids. The CDR3 region has the DNA TGTGCCACCAGTGAAGGGGGGAAAACGGGAGATACGCAGTATTTT. Translation gives CATSEGGKTGDTQYF.

This clonotype showed up many times. The chain has TRBV3-1 and TRBJ1-1; no reliable D call. Trimming removed 2 bases from V and 1 base from J, with 14 bases in between. The length of the CDR3 is 16 residues. CDR1 and CDR2 from the germline V gene are LGHDT and YNNKEL (reference sequence). CDR3 nucleotides: TGTGCCAGCAGCCAAATGCCTAAAGGTAGGAACACTGAAGCTTTCTTT. It codes for CASSQMPKGRNTEAFF. The complete variable domain, with remaining parts taken from reference TRBV3-1 and TRBJ1-1, reads DTAVSQTPKYLVTQMGNDKSIKCEQNLGHDTMYWYKQDSKKFLKIMFSYNNKELIINETVPNRFSPKSPDKAHLNLHINSLELGDSAVYFCASSQMPKGRNTEAFFGQGTRLTVV.

In its sample, this clonotype was seen many times. V gene TRBV28 combines with J gene TRBJ2-7; D not resolved. The CDR3 totals 13 residues. Germline values: CDR1 MDHEN, CDR2 SYDVKM. Trimming took off 6 bases at V and 2 bases at J, with 11 bases between the two ends. The CDR3 DNA reads TGTGCCAGCAGCGATCAGGTACCCTACGAGCAGTACTTC. It yields the protein CASSDQVPYEQYF.

The genes are TRBV9 and TRBJ2-1, with TRBD2 matching over 7 bases. The CDR3 runs to 17 residues. Germline V gene lookup returns CDR1 SGDLS and CDR2 YYNGEE. After removal of 3 bases from V and 6 bases from J, the junction contained 15 bases not matched to a gene. The CDR3 nucleotides are TGTGCCAGCAGCGCCCGGGGCGGGAGCTTTCTGGGCAATGAGCAGTTCTTC. Amino acids: CASSARGGSFLGNEQFF.

This rearrangement joins TRBV6-2 or TRBV6-3 to TRBJ1-1, with 7 nucleotides matching TRBD1. The CDR3 runs 16 residues. V was pared by 0 bases and J by 4 bases, with 8 bases of the junction left unmatched. Germline CDR1 is MNHEY and CDR2 is SVGEGT. The CDR3 protein is CASSYSRGQGGTEAFF. The CDR3 DNA sequence: TGTGCCAGCAGTTACTCAAGGGGGCAGGGAGGCACTGAAGCTTTCTTT.

This clonotype has just a few counts. The chain couples TRBV5-5 to TRBJ2-1; D possibly matches TRBD1 or TRBD2 (6 bases each). Germline V gene sequence: CDR1 SGHKS, CDR2 YYEKEE (reference sequence). The CDR3 loop spans 16 amino acids. The V and J ends lost 0 bases and 9 bases respectively, with 19 bases between them. The CDR3 region has the DNA TGTGCCAGCAGCTTGGAGGGGGGCAGGATAACGGGTGAGCAGTTCTTC. Encoded protein: CASSLEGGRITGEQFF.

This clonotype showed up just a few times. V gene TRBV19 combines with J gene TRBJ2-1; no definite D call. This CDR3 comprises 14 residues. V was pared by 3 bases and J by 8 bases, with 14 bases between. Germline V gene sequence: CDR1 LNHDA, CDR2 SQIVND (reference sequence). DNA for the CDR3: TGTGCCAGTAGTATCCGGGCCCCACACGATGAGCAGTTCTTC. Its protein product is CASSIRAPHDEQFF.

The chain is built from TRBV30 and TRBJ2-2, with 11 positions matching TRBD2. The CDR3 is 18 residues long. Looked up from germline, CDR1 is GTSNPN and CDR2 is SVGIG (reference sequence). V lost 3 bases and J lost 5; bases outside the gene matches: 14. CDR3 DNA: TGTGCCTGGAGGGCCAGGGGCCTAGCGGGAGGTTGGACCGGGGAGCTGTTTTTT. Its translation: CAWRARGLAGGWTGELFF.

About this clonotype: This may come from a read error, since a much larger clone is one base off. The DNA for the CDR3 is TGTGCCAGCAAGATGAGGGCGACCGGGGCCGACGTCCTGACTTTC. As protein: CASKMRATGADVLTF. J is TRBJ2-6 and V is TRBV2; perhaps D is TRBD1 or TRBD2 (5 bases each). Germline-derived CDR1 and CDR2 are SNHLY and FYNNEI. The CDR3 is 15 amino acids.

This clonotype was seen a handful of times. The V gene is TRBV6-1, the J gene TRBJ2-3, with 8 bases matching TRBD1. From germline, CDR1 is MNHNS and CDR2 SASEGT. V shed 6 bases, J shed 0 bases, and the junction held 8 bases outside the gene matches. This CDR3 is built from 16 residues. The CDR3 DNA reads TGTGCCAGCAGGGGGACAGGCCCACCTAGCACAGATACGCAGTATTTT. It encodes CASRGTGPPSTDTQYF.

This clonotype was counted many times. V and J are TRBV6-1 and TRBJ2-2; TRBD2 aligns across 9 bases. Trimming took 7 bases from V and 4 from J; bases not matched to a gene: 4. In germline, CDR1 is MNHNS, CDR2 SASEGT. The CDR3 length is 14 residues. Written as DNA, the CDR3 is TGTGCCAGCAAGGGACTAGCAACCACCGGGGAGCTGTTTTTT. This translates into CASKGLATTGELFF.

J is TRBJ1-2 and V is TRBV5-5; 8 nucleotides align to TRBD1. This CDR3 spans 14 amino acids. Germline V gene data show CDR1 as SGHKS and CDR2 as YYEKEE (reference sequence). The J segment lost 4 bases and the V segment lost 4 bases, leaving 6 bases of the junction unmatched. The CDR3 spells CASSVTGAGYGYTF. The CDR3 bases are TGTGCCAGCAGCGTGACAGGGGCGGGCTATGGCTACACCTTC.

The chain recombines TRBV25-1 with TRBJ2-5; a weak D match, TRBD2 (7 bases). The V end lost 2 bases, the J end lost 7 bases, and 17 bases lay between the germline ends. The length of the CDR3 is 15 residues. Germline values: CDR1 MGHDK, CDR2 SYGVNS. The CDR3 DNA reads TGTGCCAGCAGTGAAAGTCTCGGGGGGCGGGGGACCCAGTACTTC. Translated, it gives CASSESLGGRGTQYF.